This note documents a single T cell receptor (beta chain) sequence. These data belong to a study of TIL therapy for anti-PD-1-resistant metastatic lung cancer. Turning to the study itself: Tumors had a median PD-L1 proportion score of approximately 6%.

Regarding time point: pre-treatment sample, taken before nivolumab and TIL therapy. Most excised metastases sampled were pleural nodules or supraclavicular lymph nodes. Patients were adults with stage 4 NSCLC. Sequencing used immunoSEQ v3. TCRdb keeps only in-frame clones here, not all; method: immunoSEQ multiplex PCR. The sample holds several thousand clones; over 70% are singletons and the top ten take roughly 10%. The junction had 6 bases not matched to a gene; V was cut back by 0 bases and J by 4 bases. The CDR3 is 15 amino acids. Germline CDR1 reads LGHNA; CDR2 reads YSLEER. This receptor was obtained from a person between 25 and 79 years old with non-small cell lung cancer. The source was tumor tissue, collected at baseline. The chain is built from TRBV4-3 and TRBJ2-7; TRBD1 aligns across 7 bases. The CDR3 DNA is TGCGCCAGCAGCCAAGATATAGGGGGCATTTACGAGCAGTACTTC. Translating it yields CASSQDIGGIYEQYF.